These 32 T cell receptor beta chains came from one sample sequenced in a study of CD8 T cells in ankylosing spondylitis. Using its own MiXCR run on the 5' RACE reads, TCRdb lists one record per CDR3 protein. The sample consists of about 200,000 distinct CDR3 sequences, 13% of them appearing once. The sample taken for sequencing was blood, either unsorted or a sorted T cell fraction (not recorded which). Receptor source: a male donor with ankylosing spondylitis or in good health (not recorded which).

The chain joins TRBV12-3 or TRBV12-4 to TRBJ1-1, with a tentative D call TRBD1 (5 bases). The CDR3 totals 13 residues. The ends were cut back, 6 bases at V and 10 bases at J, with 18 bases in the middle. CDR3 bases: TGTGCCAGCAGCTCCGGGACCCCGGGGGGAGCTTTCTTT. Amino acids: CASSSGTPGGAFF.

J is TRBJ2-3 and V is TRBV11-2; D may be TRBD2 (6 bases). CDR1 and CDR2 (germline): SGHAT, FQNNGV. V was cut by 6 bases and J by 5 bases, with 12 bases left in between. The CDR3 length is 13 residues. The CDR3 DNA is TGTGCCAGCAGTCCTCCAGCGGGAGATACGCAGTATTTT. Residues: CASSPPAGDTQYF.

The chain employs TRBV30 and TRBJ2-3, with a weak D call TRBD2 (5 bases). V lost 1 base to trimming and J lost 2 bases, with 13 bases between them. Per germline, CDR1 GTSNPN and CDR2 SVGIG (reference sequence). The CDR3 length is 15 residues. The CDR3 bases are TGTGCCTGGAGTGCACTCGGAGGAGTCACAGATACGCAGTATTTT. Its translation is CAWSALGGVTDTQYF.

The chain has TRBV12-3 or TRBV12-4 and TRBJ2-5, with D possibly called TRBD1 or TRBD2 (5 bases each). Between the trimmed V and J ends, which lost 5 bases and 5 bases, there was a span of 21 bases. The CDR3 consists of 16 residues. The CDR3 is CASSVSGLASTETQYF. The CDR3 nucleotides read TGTGCCAGCAGTGTCTCAGGGCTAGCCTCAACGGAGACCCAGTACTTC.

This clonotype has more than one count but fewer than ten. V and J are TRBV11-1 and TRBJ2-7; 7 positions match TRBD1. In germline, CDR1 is SGHAT, CDR2 FQDESV (reference sequence). This CDR3 has 16 residues. The V and J ends lost 6 bases and 5 bases, in that order; junction bases with no gene match: 16. The CDR3 sequence: CASSPGSRTGSHEQYF. As DNA, the CDR3 is TGTGCCAGCAGTCCGGGGAGTAGGACAGGCAGCCACGAGCAGTACTTC.

This clonotype occurred a few times. The V gene is TRBV15, the J gene TRBJ1-2, with 7 bases aligning to TRBD1. From germline, CDR1 is LNHNV and CDR2 YYDKDF (reference sequence). The CDR3 extends over 16 amino acids. J gave up 3 bases and V 2 bases, and 9 bases lay outside the gene matches. For the CDR3, the DNA is TGTGCCACCAGCAGAAAAACAGGGGTGGCACACTATGGCTACACCTTC. Translation gives CATSRKTGVAHYGYTF.

The chain joins TRBV4-1 to TRBJ2-2, with 8 bases identical to TRBD1. CDR3 length: 17 amino acids. V lost 1 base to trimming and J lost 2 bases; unmatched junction nucleotides: 6. CDR1 and CDR2 (germline): MGHRA, YSYEKL. The CDR3 protein is CASSQGGTGVNTGELFF. The CDR3 region has the DNA TGCGCCAGCAGCCAAGGTGGGACAGGAGTCAACACCGGGGAGCTGTTTTTT.

V gene TRBV20-1 combines with J gene TRBJ2-7; TRBD2 aligns across 7 bases. Germline V CDR1 and CDR2: DFQATT, SNEGSKA (reference sequence). This CDR3 is built from 16 residues. V lost 6 bases to trimming and J lost 3 bases; unmatched junction nucleotides: 17. CDR3 protein: CSASEPGRPLNYEQYF. For the CDR3, the DNA is TGCAGTGCCTCGGAGCCCGGGAGGCCTCTTAACTACGAGCAGTACTTC.

The chain joins TRBV20-1 to TRBJ2-7, with 10 bases that match TRBD2. The CDR3 length is 13 residues. V lost 6 bases and J lost 3; bases outside the gene matches: 5. CDR1 is DFQATT, CDR2 SNEGSKA, per germline (reference sequence). The CDR3 loop is CSAVSGRFYEQYF. In DNA form, the CDR3 reads TGCAGTGCCGTTAGCGGGAGGTTCTACGAGCAGTACTTC.

The chain carries TRBV20-1 and TRBJ2-1; the D gene is possibly TRBD2 (6 bases). The CDR3 contains 14 residues. The V end was cut by 0 bases, the J end by 4 bases, with 10 bases between. Germline V gives CDR1 DFQATT, CDR2 SNEGSKA (reference sequence). The CDR3 protein is CSAREGGAYNEQFF. In DNA form, the CDR3 reads TGCAGTGCTAGAGAGGGGGGAGCTTACAATGAGCAGTTCTTC.

Ten or more counts support this clonotype. The chain carries TRBV21-1 and TRBJ2-3; the table's TRBD1 call for D was not verified on the DNA. TRBV21-1 is termed a pseudogene. The CDR3 consists of 15 residues. CDR3 loop: CASSKGQTSTDTQYF. The CDR3 DNA is TGTGCCAGCAGCAAAGGACAGACTAGCACAGATACGCAGTATTTT.

The chain combines TRBV7-6 with TRBJ1-5, with D unclear. Germline values: CDR1 SGHVS, CDR2 FNYEAQ. V was trimmed by 2 bases and J by 3 bases, leaving 8 bases between them. CDR3 length equals 14 residues. As DNA, the CDR3 is TGTGCCAGCAGCTTAACGGAGGACAATCAGCCCCAGCATTTT. Amino acids: CASSLTEDNQPQHF.

This clonotype was seen ten or more times. J is TRBJ2-7 and V is TRBV3-1; D is possibly TRBD1 (6 bases). The CDR3 is 13 residues long. Germline V lookup: CDR1 LGHDT, CDR2 YNNKEL (reference sequence). Trimming took off 4 bases at V and 5 bases at J, with 12 bases between the two ends. CDR3 residues: CASSPGTLNEQYF. CDR3 DNA sequence: TGTGCCAGCAGCCCCGGGACACTCAACGAGCAGTACTTC.

This clonotype showed up many times. The chain recombines TRBV15 with TRBJ1-3; TRBD1 matches at 8 bases. Germline V gives CDR1 LNHNV, CDR2 YYDKDF (reference sequence). This CDR3 contains 15 residues. With V trimmed by 5 bases and J by 0 bases, 3 bases remained unmatched. The CDR3 DNA follows: TGTGCCACCAGCGGACAGGGCTTCTCTGGAAACACCATATATTTT. Its translation: CATSGQGFSGNTIYF.

This clonotype was counted only a few times. This chain connects TRBV7-9 to TRBJ2-7, with 8 bases lining up with TRBD1. Germline V CDR1 and CDR2: SEHNR, FQNEAQ (reference sequence). V shed 5 bases, J shed 5 bases, and the junction held 5 bases outside the gene matches. CDR3 length: 13 amino acids. The CDR3 loop reads CASSRDRGNEQYF. Here the CDR3 DNA reads TGTGCCAGCAGCAGAGACAGGGGCAACGAGCAGTACTTC.

This clonotype was observed a handful of times. The V call is TRBV20-1, the J call TRBJ2-7; 8 bases agree with TRBD2. CDR3 size: 13 residues. J gave up 2 bases and V 6 bases, and 6 bases lay outside the gene matches. Per germline, CDR1 DFQATT and CDR2 SNEGSKA (reference sequence). The CDR3 coding sequence is TGCAGTGCACGGGGGGGGGTTCCCTACGAGCAGTACTTC. Translation: CSARGGVPYEQYF.

This clonotype has a handful of counts. This chain connects TRBV25-1 to TRBJ2-5, with TRBD2 matching over 9 bases. CDR1 is MGHDK, CDR2 SYGVNS, per germline. There are 15 residues in the CDR3. The V gene end was trimmed by 2 bases and the J gene end by 6 bases; junction bases not matched to a gene: 7. CDR3 in amino acids: CASSEGAGGPKTQYF. DNA of the CDR3: TGTGCCAGCAGTGAAGGGGCGGGGGGGCCAAAGACCCAGTACTTC.

This clonotype was observed a few times. The genes are TRBV15 and TRBJ2-1; D gene unclear. This CDR3 is 15 amino acids long. The V end was cut by 0 bases, the J end by 7 bases, with 13 bases between. The germline gives CDR1 LNHNV, CDR2 YYDKDF (reference sequence). The CDR3 DNA is TGTGCCACCAGCAGAGATCCCCTTAGTTCGAATGAGCAGTTCTTC. It is translated as CATSRDPLSSNEQFF.

This clonotype turned up a few times. This chain links TRBV19 with TRBJ2-7; D is tentatively TRBD1 or TRBD2 (5 bases each). The V and J ends lost 5 bases and 0 bases respectively, with 14 bases between them. The CDR3 spans 15 residues. Germline CDR1 and CDR2: LNHDA and SQIVND (reference sequence). The CDR3 bases are TGTGCCAGTAGTCGAGGGGCAGACAGCTCCTACGAGCAGTACTTC. Amino acids: CASSRGADSSYEQYF.

The rearrangement links TRBV14 to TRBJ2-7; 7 bases map to TRBD1. V shed 4 bases, J shed 2 bases, and the junction held 5 bases outside the gene matches. The CDR3 sequence is 14 residues long. Germline V gene data show CDR1 as SGHDN and CDR2 as FVKESK. CDR3 sequence reads: CASSPGTVTYEQYF. The DNA for the CDR3 is TGTGCCAGCAGCCCCGGGACAGTTACCTACGAGCAGTACTTC.

This clonotype was counted ten times or more. CDR3 DNA: TGTGCCAGCATCCGAACCCCTACAGGGTCAAACACTGAAGCTTTCTTT. It encodes CASIRTPTGSNTEAFF. The chain recombines TRBV7-9 with TRBJ1-1, with D perhaps TRBD1 (6 bases). The CDR3 contains 16 residues. The V gene's germline CDR1 is SEHNR and CDR2 FQNEAQ (reference sequence). Between the trimmed V and J ends, which lost 7 bases and 2 bases, there was a span of 20 bases.

This clonotype was counted between two and nine times. The V and J genes are TRBV7-2 and TRBJ2-7; the D gene is possibly TRBD1 (5 bases). Germline V gene sequence: CDR1 SGHTA, CDR2 FQGNSA. This CDR3 is built from 15 residues. V lost 3 bases to trimming and J lost 2 bases, with 14 bases between them. As DNA, the CDR3 is TGTGCCAGCAGCTTGGGATCCCAGGGTCCCTACGAGCAGTACTTC. Translated, it gives CASSLGSQGPYEQYF.

The CDR3 spells CASSQRTALTYEQYF. The CDR3 DNA is TGTGCCAGCAGCCAACGAACGGCGCTTACCTACGAGCAGTACTTC. The V and J genes are TRBV14 and TRBJ2-7; D remains ambiguous. Trimming removed 2 bases from V and 2 bases from J, with 13 bases in between. The CDR3 covers 15 residues. The V gene's germline CDR1 is SGHDN and CDR2 FVKESK.

This clonotype showed up just a few times. V is TRBV5-1 and J is TRBJ1-2; no definite D call. CDR1 is SGHRS and CDR2 is YFSETQ in the germline V gene. CDR3 length: 13 amino acids. Trimming pared 0 bases from V and 5 bases from J, leaving 8 bases between. CDR3 DNA: TGCGCCAGCAGCTTGGGCGCAGGATATGGCTACACCTTC. It specifies CASSLGAGYGYTF.

This clonotype has a handful of counts. This chain uses TRBV20-1 with TRBJ1-3; D is undetermined. Trimming took off 4 bases at V and 0 bases at J, with 13 bases between the two ends. Germline CDR1 is DFQATT and CDR2 is SNEGSKA (reference sequence). The CDR3 runs to 15 residues. CDR3 nucleotide sequence: TGCAGTGCTATTCCGGACTCGGACTCTGGAAACACCATATATTTT. Amino acid sequence: CSAIPDSDSGNTIYF.

In this sample, this clonotype turned up many times. Here the CDR3 DNA reads TGTGCCAGCACTTCCCCGGGACCTACCCTCTCCCTCCCGTACGAGCAGTACTTC. Translating gives CASTSPGPTLSLPYEQYF. The chain couples TRBV6-2 or TRBV6-3 to TRBJ2-7; D tentatively fits TRBD1 or TRBD2 (5 bases each). Trimming took 7 bases from V and 4 from J, leaving 29 bases between them. This CDR3 contains 18 residues. Per germline, CDR1 MNHEY and CDR2 SVGEGT.

The chain links TRBV3-1 to TRBJ2-7, with 7 bases fitting TRBD2. V lost 2 bases to trimming and J lost 0 bases; unmatched junction nucleotides: 10. CDR3 size: 17 residues. The germline CDR1 and CDR2 sequences are LGHDT and YNNKEL (reference sequence). The CDR3 coding sequence is TGTGCCAGCAGCCAACGGGGTATGGGGGGGAGCTCCTACGAGCAGTACTTC. This translates into CASSQRGMGGSSYEQYF.

This rearrangement joins TRBV3-1 to TRBJ2-1, with 8 positions matching TRBD2. The CDR3 extends over 13 amino acids. Germline CDR1 is LGHDT and CDR2 is YNNKEL (reference sequence). V lost 6 bases, J lost 10 bases, and 8 bases stayed unmatched. The CDR3 region is CASSGLAFDEQFF. As DNA, the CDR3 is TGTGCCAGCAGTGGACTAGCATTCGACGAGCAGTTCTTC.

This clonotype was picked up a small number of times. J is TRBJ2-2 and V is TRBV12-3 or TRBV12-4, with a possible D match to TRBD2 (5 bases). V was trimmed by 5 bases and J by 4 bases, leaving 14 bases between them. The CDR3 totals 15 residues. Written as DNA, the CDR3 is TGTGCCAGCAGTACTCCTCTAGCTCCCACCGGGGAGCTGTTTTTT. Protein sequence: CASSTPLAPTGELFF.

This chain connects TRBV2 to TRBJ2-7, with D possibly being TRBD1 or TRBD2 (7 bases each). V was pared by 11 bases and J by 2 bases, with 13 bases between. Germline V gene lookup returns CDR1 SNHLY and CDR2 FYNNEI. CDR3 length: 12 amino acids. DNA for the CDR3: TGTGCCGCGGGGGACAGCACCTACGAGCAGTACTTC. Its protein is CAAGDSTYEQYF.

In its sample, this clonotype was seen a few times. The rearrangement links TRBV7-9 to TRBJ2-3; TRBD2 matches at 11 bases. CDR1 is SEHNR and CDR2 is FQNEAQ in the germline V gene (reference sequence). This CDR3 spans 15 amino acids. The junction had 7 bases not matched to a gene; V was cut back by 5 bases and J by 6 bases. CDR3 region: CASSQTSGGLDTQYF. DNA of the CDR3: TGTGCCAGCAGCCAAACTAGCGGGGGCTTGGATACGCAGTATTTT.

This clonotype was seen many times. The chain is built from TRBV27 and TRBJ2-3; 8 bases map to TRBD2. This CDR3 region has 15 residues. Germline values: CDR1 MNHEY, CDR2 SMNVEV (reference sequence). J lost 8 bases, V lost 5 bases, and 12 bases had no gene match. CDR3 coding DNA: TGTGCCAGCAGTCCAGGGGCGGGGGGCCTCGTTACGCAGTATTTT. It encodes CASSPGAGGLVTQYF.